Listed here are 2 T cell receptor beta chains from one sample, sequenced in a study of blood T cells in healthy people across ages. Using a J-beta primer mix together with a sample-barcoded 5' primer, a second PCR was run for roughly 6 to 12 cycles. TCRdb reprocessed the 5' RACE reads with MiXCR, giving one entry per CDR3 protein. Of 1.5 million to 2 million distinct CDR3 sequences detected, about 31% appear once; the ten largest clones hold over 9%. The sample consisted of blood. Receptors were obtained from a young woman in good health.

This clonotype appeared a single time. This may be a read error: a much more frequent sequence differs by one nucleotide. CDR3 residues: CASSEGENTEAFF. The CDR3 DNA reads as TGTGCCAGCAGTGAAGGGGAGAACACTGAAGCTTTCTTT. The V gene is TRBV2, the J gene TRBJ1-1; D is ambiguous. Trimming removed 1 base from V and 1 base from J, with 4 bases in between. Germline V lookup: CDR1 SNHLY, CDR2 FYNNEI. The CDR3 extends over 13 amino acids.

For this clonotype: The junction differs from germline at one of its ends, possibly a read error. The CDR3 sequence is CAGSILAGGPGETQYF. The CDR3 DNA follows: TGTGCCGGCAGCATTTTAGCGGGGGGGCCAGGAGAGACCCAGTACTTC. The chain is built from TRBV7-9 and TRBJ2-5; 11 positions agree with TRBD2. Looked up from germline, CDR1 is SEHNR and CDR2 is FQNEAQ (reference sequence). The CDR3 contains 16 residues.